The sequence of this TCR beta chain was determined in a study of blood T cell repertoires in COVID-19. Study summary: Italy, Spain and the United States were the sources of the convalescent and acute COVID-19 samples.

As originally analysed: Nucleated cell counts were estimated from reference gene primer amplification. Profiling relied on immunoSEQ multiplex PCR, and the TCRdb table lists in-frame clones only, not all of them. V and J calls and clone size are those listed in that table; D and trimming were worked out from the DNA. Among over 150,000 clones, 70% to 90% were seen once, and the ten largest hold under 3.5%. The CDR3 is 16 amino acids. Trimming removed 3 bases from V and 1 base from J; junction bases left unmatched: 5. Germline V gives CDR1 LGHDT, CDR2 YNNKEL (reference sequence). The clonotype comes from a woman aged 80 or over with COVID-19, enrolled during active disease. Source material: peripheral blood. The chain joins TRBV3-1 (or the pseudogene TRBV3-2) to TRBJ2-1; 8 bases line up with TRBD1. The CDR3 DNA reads TGTGCCAGCAGCCAGTTGAGGACAGGGTCCTACAATGAGCAGTTCTTC. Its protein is CASSQLRTGSYNEQFF.